A selection of T cell receptor beta chains follows, all from one sample in a study of blood T cell repertoires in COVID-19. Generated by immunoSEQ multiplex PCR, the TCRdb table keeps only in-frame clones and is missing some. The repertoire consists of under 300,000 clones, with approximately 90% occurring once and the leading ten covering over 2%. Sequenced input: PBMCs or T cells enriched from blood (not recorded which). All receptors come from a woman in her late teens or twenties who had recovered from COVID-19. The CDR3 runs from the conserved cysteine through the conserved F or W. D genes are given only for firm matches. Size is omitted from some rows. Given values are once, few, many or a class for expanded clones.

J: TRBJ2-7
D: -
size: -
length: 11
V: TRBV20-1
CDR3: CSASRDYEQYF
DNA: TGCAGTGCTAGCCGGGACTACGAGCAGTACTTC

J: TRBJ2-4
D: -
size: once
length: 16
V: TRBV3-1/TRBV3-2
CDR3: CASSRRGRSAKNIQYF
DNA: TGTGCCAGCAGCCGGAGAGGGAGATCGGCCAAAAACATTCAGTACTTC

J: TRBJ2-3
D: TRBD2
size: -
length: 16
V: TRBV28
CDR3: CASSLPSGGLGDTQYF
DNA: TGTGCCAGCAGTTTACCTAGCGGGGGGCTGGGGGATACGCAGTATTTT

J: TRBJ1-5
D: -
size: -
length: 13
V: TRBV30
CDR3: CAWSEQGGQPQHF
DNA: TGTGCCTGGAGTGAGCAGGGAGGGCAGCCCCAGCATTTT

J: TRBJ1-5
D: -
size: -
length: 15
V: TRBV27
CDR3: CASSSRPDGDQPQHF
DNA: TGTGCCAGCAGTTCAAGACCGGACGGGGATCAGCCCCAGCATTTT

J: TRBJ1-6
D: -
size: -
length: 16
V: TRBV21-1
CDR3: CASSNNRGLWNSPLHF
DNA: TGTGCCAGCAGCAACAACAGGGGTTTGTGGAATTCACCCCTCCACTTT

J: TRBJ1-2
D: TRBD1
size: -
length: 15
V: TRBV6-5
CDR3: CASSYSTGANYGYTF
DNA: TGTGCCAGCAGTTACTCTACAGGGGCTAACTATGGCTACACCTTC

J: TRBJ1-5
D: TRBD1
size: -
length: 15
V: TRBV18
CDR3: CASSPDRDLGQPQHF
DNA: TGTGCCAGCTCGCCCGACAGGGACTTAGGACAGCCCCAGCATTTT

J: TRBJ1-2
D: TRBD1
size: -
length: 14
V: TRBV11-2
CDR3: CASSPGDRVDGYTF
DNA: TGTGCCAGCAGCCCCGGGGACAGGGTTGACGGCTACACCTTC

J: TRBJ1-4
D: -
size: -
length: 13
V: TRBV6-1
CDR3: CASSEGDTPRLFF
DNA: TGTGCCAGCAGTGAAGGGGACACCCCGCGACTGTTTTTT

J: TRBJ2-7
D: -
size: once
length: 14
V: TRBV18
CDR3: CASSPRQTSYEQYF
DNA: TGTGCCAGCTCACCACGACAGACCTCCTACGAGCAGTACTTC

J: TRBJ1-2
D: TRBD1
size: once
length: 15
V: TRBV6-5
CDR3: CASSHRTGGNYGYTF
DNA: TGTGCCAGCAGTCACCGGACAGGCGGCAACTATGGCTACACCTTC

J: TRBJ1-2
D: -
size: -
length: 12
V: TRBV30
CDR3: CAWSTGVGGYTF
DNA: TGTGCCTGGAGTACGGGGGTGGGTGGCTACACCTTC

J: TRBJ2-5
D: -
size: once
length: 13
V: TRBV5-1
CDR3: CASSRRAAETQYF
DNA: TGCGCCAGCAGCCGGCGGGCGGCGGAAACCCAGTACTTC

J: TRBJ1-5
D: -
size: -
length: 13
V: TRBV5-1
CDR3: CASSPTPMEPQHF
DNA: TGCGCCAGCAGCCCTACCCCTATGGAGCCCCAGCATTTT

J: TRBJ1-1
D: TRBD1
size: -
length: 14
V: TRBV25-1
CDR3: CATGGTGGLTEAFF
DNA: TGTGCCACCGGAGGGACAGGGGGTTTGACTGAAGCTTTCTTT

J: TRBJ1-4
D: TRBD1
size: -
length: 16
V: TRBV7-9
CDR3: CASSLPDGEGQEKLFF
DNA: TGTGCCAGCAGCTTACCGGACGGCGAGGGACAGGAAAAACTGTTTTTT

J: TRBJ1-2
D: -
size: few
length: 11
V: TRBV10-2
CDR3: CASSEGGYYTF
DNA: TGCGCCAGCAGTGAGGGGGGCTACTACACCTTC

J: TRBJ1-5
D: -
size: -
length: 14
V: TRBV10-2
CDR3: CASSESLLLGPQHF
DNA: TGCGCCAGCAGTGAGTCGTTACTCCTCGGGCCCCAGCATTTT

J: TRBJ2-7
D: -
size: -
length: 12
V: TRBV6-5
CDR3: CASTSVSYEQYF
DNA: TGTGCCAGCACCTCTGTATCCTACGAGCAGTACTTC

J: TRBJ1-5
D: -
size: -
length: 13
V: TRBV4-1
CDR3: CASSLDRNQPQHF
DNA: TGCGCCAGCAGCCTGGACAGAAATCAGCCCCAGCATTTT

J: TRBJ2-7
D: TRBD1
size: -
length: 14
V: TRBV6-5
CDR3: CASRLPDRAYEQYF
DNA: TGTGCCAGCAGACTGCCGGACAGGGCCTACGAGCAGTACTTC

J: TRBJ1-2
D: TRBD1
size: -
length: 14
V: TRBV5-1
CDR3: CASRRGTGSDGYTF
DNA: TGCGCCAGCAGGAGAGGGACAGGGAGCGATGGCTACACCTTC

J: TRBJ2-5
D: -
size: -
length: 16
V: TRBV18
CDR3: CASSPREPSALQTQYF
DNA: TGTGCCAGCTCACCACGGGAGCCTAGCGCCCTACAGACCCAGTACTTC

J: TRBJ1-3
D: TRBD1
size: -
length: 15
V: TRBV30
CDR3: CAWSGDRGAGNTIYF
DNA: TGTGCCTGGAGTGGGGACAGGGGAGCGGGAAACACCATATATTTT

J: TRBJ2-6
D: -
size: -
length: 14
V: TRBV2
CDR3: CASQSEVGANVLTF
DNA: TGTGCCAGCCAGAGCGAGGTTGGGGCCAACGTCCTGACTTTC

J: TRBJ1-2
D: -
size: -
length: 15
V: TRBV6-5
CDR3: CASRWVVGSDDGYTF
DNA: TGTGCCAGCAGGTGGGTGGTCGGCAGCGATGATGGCTACACCTTC

J: TRBJ1-3
D: -
size: few
length: 17
V: TRBV19
CDR3: CGAGPPRQADSGNTIYF
DNA: TGTGGCGCCGGGCCCCCCCGACAGGCTGACTCTGGAAACACCATATATTTT

J: TRBJ1-5
D: TRBD1
size: -
length: 14
V: TRBV24-1
CDR3: CATTRRQGCQPQHF
DNA: TGTGCCACCACCCGCCGACAGGGTTGTCAGCCCCAGCATTTT

J: TRBJ2-3
D: TRBD1
size: -
length: 17
V: TRBV2
CDR3: CASSGDVGQGGADTQYF
DNA: TGTGCCAGCAGTGGCGATGTTGGACAGGGGGGTGCAGATACGCAGTATTTT

J: TRBJ2-1
D: TRBD1
size: -
length: 17
V: TRBV18
CDR3: CASSPTSTGGARNEQFF
DNA: TGTGCCAGCTCACCGACCTCGACAGGGGGCGCGCGGAATGAGCAGTTCTTC

J: TRBJ1-2
D: -
size: -
length: 15
V: TRBV18
CDR3: CASSPAAGVNYGYTF
DNA: TGTGCCAGCTCCCCCGCTGCAGGGGTTAACTATGGCTACACCTTC

J: TRBJ2-1
D: TRBD1
size: -
length: 16
V: TRBV5-3
CDR3: CARSLARGRFDNEQFF
DNA: TGTGCCAGAAGCTTGGCCAGGGGGCGCTTCGACAATGAGCAGTTCTTC

J: TRBJ2-1
D: TRBD2
size: -
length: 16
V: TRBV7-9
CDR3: CASSLALAGVYNEQFF
DNA: TGTGCCAGCAGCTTAGCCCTAGCGGGGGTTTACAATGAGCAGTTCTTC

J: TRBJ2-3
D: TRBD1
size: -
length: 15
V: TRBV24-1
CDR3: CATSDTGGSADTQYF
DNA: TGTGCCACCAGTGACACAGGGGGCAGTGCAGATACGCAGTATTTT

J: TRBJ1-1
D: -
size: -
length: 14
V: TRBV6-5
CDR3: CASSPPPGNTEAFF
DNA: TGTGCCAGCAGTCCCCCCCCAGGGAACACTGAAGCTTTCTTT

J: TRBJ2-7
D: -
size: once
length: 13
V: TRBV7-9
CDR3: CASSPSRYYEQYF
DNA: TGTGCCAGCAGCCCCTCCCGGTATTACGAGCAGTACTTC

J: TRBJ2-2
D: TRBD1
size: -
length: 15
V: TRBV19
CDR3: CASSRRTGDTGELFF
DNA: TGTGCCTCCTCGCGCAGGACAGGGGACACCGGGGAGCTGTTTTTT

J: TRBJ2-3
D: TRBD2
size: once
length: 14
V: TRBV5-4
CDR3: CASRSGGTTDTQYF
DNA: TGTGCCAGCCGGAGCGGGGGAACCACAGATACGCAGTATTTT

J: TRBJ1-4
D: -
size: -
length: 16
V: TRBV4-1
CDR3: CASSRPRQTTNEKLFF
DNA: TGCGCCAGCAGCCGGCCAAGACAGACAACTAATGAAAAACTGTTTTTT

J: TRBJ2-5
D: TRBD1
size: -
length: 14
V: TRBV2
CDR3: CASSGQGGEETQYF
DNA: TGTGCCAGCAGTGGACAGGGGGGCGAAGAGACCCAGTACTTC